These 21 T cell receptor beta chains originate from one sample sequenced in a study of Ad26.COV2.S vaccination and SARS-CoV-2 variants. Treatment: some 19 received Ad26.COV2.S at low or high dose, single or two shots; 5 received placebo; per-sample allocation not given. Collection of the samples took place on day 63 after the first injection of vaccine or placebo. This table comes from immunoSEQ multiplex PCR, and its TCRdb copy is limited to in-frame clones, with some not included. Here the sample spans 200,000 to 250,000 clones, 70% to 90% being singletons. Sequenced here: peripheral blood, sampled in a trial of Ad26.COV2.S vaccine versus placebo. These receptors were collected from a person between 18 and 60 years old who received the Ad26.COV2.S COVID-19 vaccine or a placebo.

The chain has TRBV18 and TRBJ2-5; D might be TRBD1 or TRBD2, each matching 5 bases. This CDR3 contains 12 residues. V was trimmed by 1 base and J by 14 bases, leaving 14 bases between them. Germline V gene data show CDR1 as KGHSH and CDR2 as LQKENI. The DNA of the CDR3 is TGTGCCAGCTCACCACACCGGGACGGCTTTTACTTC. Residues: CASSPHRDGFYF. Using reference TRBV18 and TRBJ2-5 for the parts outside the CDR3, the full variable domain is NAGVMQNPRHLVRRRGQEARLRCSPMKGHSHVYWYRQLPEEGLKFMVYLQKENIIDESGMPKERFSAEFPKEGPSILRIQQVVRGDSAAYFCASSPHRDGFYFGPGTRLLVL.

The chain employs TRBV5-3 and TRBJ1-4, with D perhaps matching TRBD1 (5 bases). TRBV5-3 is recorded as an ORF, its role being uncertain. The CDR3 spans 14 residues. Trimming took 4 bases from V and 8 from J, leaving 15 bases between them. The CDR3: CARSQGLDWEKLFF. The CDR3 DNA follows: TGTGCCAGAAGCCAGGGTCTTGATTGGGAAAAACTGTTTTTT.

This chain links TRBV5-1 with TRBJ2-1, with TRBD2 matching over 14 bases. This CDR3 contains 18 residues. The germline V gene has CDR1 SGHRS and CDR2 YFSETQ. The V and J ends lost 3 bases and 4 bases, in that order; junction bases with no gene match: 9. CDR3 sequence reads: CASSSGTSGRGGYNEQFF. The CDR3 nucleotides read TGCGCCAGCAGCTCCGGGACTAGCGGGAGAGGGGGTTACAATGAGCAGTTCTTC.

The chain employs TRBV19 and TRBJ1-5, with TRBD1 matching 7 bases. With 3 bases clipped from V and 5 bases from J, the junction kept 7 bases outside the gene matches. The CDR3 totals 15 residues. Germline lookup yields CDR1 LNHDA and CDR2 SQIVND (reference sequence). The CDR3 spells CASSIGTVIDQPQHF. In DNA, the CDR3 is TGTGCCAGTAGTATCGGGACAGTTATCGATCAGCCCCAGCATTTT.

The DNA of the CDR3 is TGTGCCAGCAGTTACTCGGCGGGGGAGCAGTACTTC. Residues: CASSYSAGEQYF. The rearrangement uses TRBV6-5 and TRBJ2-7; D perhaps matches TRBD2 (6 bases). This CDR3 contains 12 residues. The germline V and J ends were trimmed by 0 bases and 7 bases, with 7 bases remaining between them. The germline gives CDR1 MNHEY, CDR2 SVGAGI.

The rearrangement links TRBV5-1 to TRBJ1-4; weak D call: TRBD1 (5 bases). This CDR3 is 14 amino acids long. Looked up from germline, CDR1 is SGHRS and CDR2 is YFSETQ. V lost 5 bases and J 7 bases, leaving 15 bases between the germline ends. As DNA, the CDR3 is TGCGCCAGCAGTTCCCCCAGGGTTGGTGAAAAACTGTTTTTT. Amino acids: CASSSPRVGEKLFF.

The chain carries TRBV24-1 and TRBJ1-2; 7 nucleotides match TRBD1. Unmatched junction bases numbered 5, after V lost 3 bases and J lost 2 bases. Germline V gene lookup returns CDR1 KGHDR and CDR2 SFDVKD. CDR3 size: 15 residues. This chain's CDR3 is CATSDTGVGNYGYTF. In nucleotides, the CDR3 is TGTGCCACCAGTGATACAGGGGTCGGCAACTATGGCTACACCTTC.

The chain is built from TRBV7-8 and TRBJ2-2, with TRBD2 matching over 7 bases. Trimming cost V 7 bases and J 8 bases; bases outside gene matches: 10. CDR1 and CDR2 from the germline V gene are SGHVS and FQNEAQ. The CDR3 totals 14 residues. CDR3 nucleotides: TGTGCCAGCAACTACGGGGGGTTTGTAGGGGAGCTGTTTTTT. As protein: CASNYGGFVGELFF.

Comment on this clone: At one of its ends the junction is not consistent with the germline gene, which may arise from a read error. The V and J genes are TRBV6-5 and TRBJ2-7; 8 bases are shared with TRBD1. Germline lookup yields CDR1 MNHEY and CDR2 SVGAGI. The CDR3 sequence is 12 residues long. The DNA for the CDR3 is TGTGCCAGCAGTAACAAGCCAGGGGGCGAGACCTTC. Its translation is CASSNKPGGETF.

This chain uses TRBV19 with TRBJ1-5; TRBD1 matches at 10 bases. Germline V gene data show CDR1 as LNHDA and CDR2 as SQIVND (reference sequence). Trimming cost V 5 bases and J 0 bases; bases outside gene matches: 4. The CDR3 runs 16 residues. Here the CDR3 DNA reads TGTGCCAGTAGTGCCCGGGACAGGGGTAGCAATCAGCCCCAGCATTTT. This translates into CASSARDRGSNQPQHF.

This chain's CDR3 is CASSQDLLGGIEQYF. Written as DNA, the CDR3 is TGTGCCAGCAGCCAAGATTTGTTAGGGGGAATCGAGCAGTACTTC. This chain uses TRBV4-2 with TRBJ2-7; TRBD1 might be the D (6 bases). The CDR3 loop spans 15 amino acids. Trimming removed 0 bases from V and 6 bases from J, with 15 bases in between. Germline loops: CDR1 LGHNA, CDR2 YNFKEQ.

V usage is TRBV5-4 and J usage is TRBJ2-5; D may be TRBD1 or TRBD2 (6 bases each). The V gene's germline CDR1 is SGHNT and CDR2 YYREEE (reference sequence). The CDR3 extends over 13 amino acids. The V end lost 0 bases, the J end lost 5 bases, and 8 bases lay between the germline ends. CDR3 sequence: CASSLGGAETQYF. The CDR3 DNA follows: TGTGCCAGCAGCTTGGGGGGGGCCGAGACCCAGTACTTC.

The sample holds a few counts of this clone. J is TRBJ1-1 and V is TRBV5-4, with TRBD1 as a possible D gene (5 bases). Trimming took off 4 bases at V and 4 bases at J, with 17 bases between the two ends. CDR3 length: 15 amino acids. In germline, CDR1 is SGHNT, CDR2 YYREEE (reference sequence). CDR3 sequence reads: CASSPGGGEGTEAFF. In DNA form, the CDR3 reads TGTGCCAGCAGCCCCGGAGGAGGGGAGGGCACTGAAGCTTTCTTT.

This chain uses TRBV30 with TRBJ2-7; 8 bases are a match to TRBD2. The junction had 11 bases not matched to a gene; V was cut back by 3 bases and J by 4 bases. Germline values: CDR1 GTSNPN, CDR2 SVGIG (reference sequence). The CDR3 is 15 amino acids. CDR3 nucleotides: TGTGCCTGGAGAAAAAAGCGGGAGTCGTCATACGAGCAGTACTTC. It yields the protein CAWRKKRESSYEQYF.

The chain uses TRBV7-2 and TRBJ1-1, with 8 positions matching TRBD1. The CDR3 loop spans 15 amino acids. Germline loops: CDR1 SGHTA, CDR2 FQGNSA. The trim removed 5 bases at V and 4 bases at J, leaving 9 bases unmatched. CDR3 sequence reads: CASSARQGSGTEAFF. Written as DNA, the CDR3 is TGTGCCAGCAGCGCCCGACAGGGGTCGGGCACTGAAGCTTTCTTT.

This clone was seen a single time. The rearrangement uses TRBV7-9 and TRBJ2-1; maybe TRBD2 (5 bases). Germline V gene data show CDR1 as SEHNR and CDR2 as FQNEAQ (reference sequence). The V gene lost 3 bases and the J gene lost 2 bases, with 14 bases spanning the gap. The CDR3 has 16 amino acids. In DNA form, the CDR3 reads TGTGCCAGCAGCTTCCTGGGGAGCGGCCCCTACAATGAGCAGTTCTTC. It specifies CASSFLGSGPYNEQFF.

The chain carries TRBV28 and TRBJ1-2; tentative D call: TRBD1 (6 bases). V was clipped by 3 bases and J by 7 bases, with 30 bases between them. Germline V gene data show CDR1 as MDHEN and CDR2 as SYDVKM. The length of the CDR3 is 19 residues. In DNA, the CDR3 is TGTGCCAGCAGTTTTTGGGTGATAGGATCGGGGGCTGAAACAGGTGGCTACACCTTC. Protein product: CASSFWVIGSGAETGGYTF.

CDR3 sequence (DNA): TGTGCCAGCAGCTTGAACCGTCTTAACTCTGGAAACACCATATATTTT. Its translation: CASSLNRLNSGNTIYF. The chain carries TRBV5-6 and TRBJ1-3; no clear D. Germline V CDR1 and CDR2: SGHDT, YYEEEE. Between the trimmed V and J ends, which lost 1 base and 0 bases, there was a span of 11 bases. This CDR3 is built from 16 residues.

As regards this clone: Other nucleotide sequences from this sample produce the same CDR3. CDR3 coding DNA: TGTGCCAGCAGCCTAGGGGGGCACGAGCAGTACTTC. Translated: CASSLGGHEQYF. The rearrangement uses TRBV7-2 and TRBJ2-7, with D perhaps assigned TRBD1 or TRBD2 (6 bases each). Germline V gene lookup returns CDR1 SGHTA and CDR2 FQGNSA. V lost 5 bases and J 5 bases, leaving 10 bases between the germline ends. The CDR3 spans 12 residues.

The chain carries TRBV9 and TRBJ2-5; 8 bases map to TRBD1. After removal of 2 bases from V and 5 bases from J, the junction contained 11 bases not matched to a gene. This CDR3 region has 16 residues. Germline V gene lookup returns CDR1 SGDLS and CDR2 YYNGEE. The CDR3 reads CASSVGDRSGAETQYF. The CDR3 DNA reads as TGTGCCAGCAGCGTCGGGGACAGGTCGGGCGCCGAGACCCAGTACTTC.

The chain is built from TRBV27 and TRBJ1-1; D remains unclear. Germline V gene sequence: CDR1 MNHEY, CDR2 SMNVEV (reference sequence). V was pared by 6 bases and J by 1 base, with 18 bases between. This CDR3 has 16 amino acids. The DNA for the CDR3 is TGTGCCAGCAGGAGAGGGTCGGTAGTGACGAACACTGAAGCTTTCTTT. Translation gives CASRRGSVVTNTEAFF.